This T cell receptor (beta chain) was obtained from a study of Tregs in tolerant kidney transplant recipients (dated by TCRdb to 2018 to 2020). About the investigation overall: The transplants used related donors along with nonmyeloablative bone marrow transplantation, and in the human trials mixed chimerism was transient. Before combined kidney and bone marrow transplantation, this study identified donor-specific regulatory T cells using TCRbeta sequencing and then followed those same cells after transplant. The investigation overall reported the following: In tolerant patients, donor-specific Tregs expanded more than Tregs overall, which suggests antigen-driven rather than nonspecific expansion. Biological reproducibility was not directly addressed, though technical replication error appeared minimal. Because the PCR primers were changed over time for some patients, nucleotide-level comparison could not be performed across the samples from those patients. Expanding Tregs with activated donor B cells appeared to identify the most biologically relevant and donor-specific TCRbeta repertoire. The study was limited by small patient numbers, and the findings need validation in larger populations and under other immunosuppression protocols.

Genomic DNA was extracted from sorted cells with the QIAGEN DNeasy Blood and Tissue Kit for TCRbeta CDR3 sequencing. High-throughput TCRbeta CDR3 sequencing was carried out commercially through immunoSEQ, with PCR amplification with bias correction and internal controls included. As for the original processing: Unique productive TCRbeta sequences were defined by CDR3 nucleotide sequence where primers matched, otherwise by CDR3 amino acid sequence with Vbeta and Jbeta genes. To correct for sorting error, sequences found in more than one sorted population at a frequency ratio of 2:1 or less were discarded, and the remaining shared sequences were assigned to the population with the higher frequency. A sequence was defined as donor-reactive if the sequence was expanded at least 5-fold in CFSE-low cells compared with unstimulated cells and had a frequency of at least 0.01% in CFSE-low cells. Repertoire divergence was quantified by Jensen-Shannon divergence using the top 100 TCRbeta sequences ranked by frequency. For samples with multiple sequencing runs, sorting error was corrected separately for each run before the runs were pooled. TCRdb limited this immuneACCESS table to in-frame rearrangements with V and J called. A share of clones is missing; checked studies link under half to unresolved V genes, and the rest is unexplained. V and J calls and clone size are as listed in that table; D and trimming were resolved from the DNA. The sample has under 95,000 clones on record, about 91% of them singletons. Approximately 0.37% of the sample is held by the ten biggest clonotypes.

Details on this clone: The antigen it recognizes is unknown. No per-base quality is available; no much larger clone lies one base away.

The sample's time point label, decoded: blood sample drawn before combined kidney and bone marrow transplant. Thawed PBMCs were FACS-sorted into unstimulated Tregs (CD4+CD25+CD127-), CD4+ non-Tregs (CD4+CD25-), CD4 cells and CD8 cells. Prior to Treg sorting, thawed PBMCs were rested overnight at 37 degrees C with approximately 180 IU/ml IL-2. The patients were a few recipients of combined kidney and bone marrow transplants from the ITN036ST trial, and samples were available only from these trial subjects. Healthy control blood was processed to PBMCs with a Ficoll density gradient and then cryopreserved, whereas patient PBMCs were collected both before and after transplant. The CDR3, from cysteine to phenylalanine, totals 13 residues. The sequence is cut down to CDR3 DNA, 39 bases in frame from base 1. The germline ends are 13 bases apart after V is trimmed by 8 bases and J by 3 bases. Based on the germline V gene (reference sequence), the CDR1 and CDR2 sequences are GTSNPN and SVGIG.

This TCR was sampled from a human donor who received a combined kidney and bone marrow transplant. Recombination connected TRBV30 to TRBJ1-4; no D gene can be assigned with confidence. This specimen was Tregs from blood, taken before the transplant. The CDR3 protein is CALDRQSNEKLFF. The DNA is as follows: TGTGCCCTGGATAGGCAGTCTAATGAAAAACTGTTTTTT.